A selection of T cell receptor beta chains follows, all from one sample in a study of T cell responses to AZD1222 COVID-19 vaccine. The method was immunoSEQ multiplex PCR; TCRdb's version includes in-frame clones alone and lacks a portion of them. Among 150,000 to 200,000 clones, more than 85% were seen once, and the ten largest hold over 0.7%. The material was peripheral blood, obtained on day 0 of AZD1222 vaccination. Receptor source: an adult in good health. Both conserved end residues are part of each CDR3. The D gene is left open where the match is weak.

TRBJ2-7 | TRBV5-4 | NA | CASSLLPRDGYEQYF | TGTGCCAGCAGTCTCCTCCCCCGGGACGGCTACGAGCAGTACTTC
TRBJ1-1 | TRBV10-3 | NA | CAIKEERVNTEAFF | TGTGCCATCAAGGAGGAACGCGTAAACACTGAAGCTTTCTTT
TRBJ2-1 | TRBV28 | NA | CASRRGGASIEQFF | TGTGCCAGCAGGAGAGGGGGGGCCTCTATTGAGCAGTTCTTC
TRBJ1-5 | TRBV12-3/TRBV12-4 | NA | CASSPSPYQPQHF | TGTGCCAGCAGCCCATCTCCGTATCAGCCCCAGCATTTT
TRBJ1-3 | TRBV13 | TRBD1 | CASSAGQGPGNTIYF | TGTGCCAGCAGCGCAGGACAGGGCCCCGGAAACACCATATATTTT
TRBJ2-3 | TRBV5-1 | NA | CASSLRTYSTDTQYF | TGCGCCAGCAGCTTGAGGACTTACAGCACAGATACGCAGTATTTT
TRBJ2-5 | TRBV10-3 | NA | CAISDGLSEQTQYF | TGTGCCATCAGTGACGGGCTGTCGGAGCAGACCCAGTACTTC
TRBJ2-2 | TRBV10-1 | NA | CASSSGAHTGELFF | TGCGCCAGCAGTTCGGGGGCTCACACCGGGGAGCTGTTTTTT
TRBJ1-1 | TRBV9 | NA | CASSVGTANTEAFF | TGTGCCAGCAGCGTAGGGACGGCGAACACTGAAGCTTTCTTT
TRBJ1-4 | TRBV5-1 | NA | CASSLDLNEKLFF | TGCGCCAGCAGCTTAGACCTTAATGAAAAACTGTTTTTT
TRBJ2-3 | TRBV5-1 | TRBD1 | CASSLSQGAPDTQYF | TGCGCCAGCAGCTTGAGTCAGGGGGCCCCAGATACGCAGTATTTT
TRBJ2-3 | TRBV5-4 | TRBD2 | CASSGRTSGGVDTQYF | TGTGCCAGCAGCGGGAGGACTAGCGGGGGGGTGGATACGCAGTATTTT
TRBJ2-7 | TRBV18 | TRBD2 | CASSPERGASFEQYF | TGTGCCAGCTCACCTGAGCGGGGGGCCTCCTTCGAGCAGTACTTC
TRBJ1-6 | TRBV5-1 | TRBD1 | CASSEGQFNSPLHF | TGCGCCAGCAGCGAGGGACAGTTTAATTCACCCCTCCACTTT
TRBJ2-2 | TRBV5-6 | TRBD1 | CASSLPWKQGTGELFF | TGTGCCAGCAGCTTGCCATGGAAACAGGGGACCGGGGAGCTGTTTTTT
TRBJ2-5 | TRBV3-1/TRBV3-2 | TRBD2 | CASSPSSGGETQYF | TGTGCCAGCAGCCCGTCTAGCGGGGGCGAGACCCAGTACTTC
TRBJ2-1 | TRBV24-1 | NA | CATSDFQHEQFF | TGTGCCACCAGTGATTTCCAGCATGAGCAGTTCTTC
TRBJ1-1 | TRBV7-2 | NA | CASSWAVVDTEAFF | TGTGCCAGCAGCTGGGCGGTCGTCGATACTGAAGCTTTCTTT